This section outlines one T cell receptor beta chain sequence together with its context. Its cognate antigen is unknown. This specimen belongs to a study of cytomegalovirus exposure and HLA in healthy donors. Study context: A preliminary data release comprised 80 million to 95 million unique TCRs obtained from HLA-typed donors.

Primers: 60 Vbeta forward and 13 Jbeta reverse. Measured with immunoSEQ multiplex PCR; TCRdb has only the in-frame clones, and not every one. The repertoire holds 95,000 to 100,000 clones, 85% seen once, with 3% to 5% in the top ten. Study results and limitations: Prior analysis indicated that the majority of TCR beta V segments exhibited productivity approximately 87% or approximately 30% of the time. In vitro work confirmed that a few CMV-associated chains recognize CMV antigens. Despite most TCR sequences being rare, some public TCRs occurred in many donors.

Sequencing was performed on PBMCs. This sequence was found in a man aged 30-40 years in good health and CMV-seronegative.

The CDR3 region is CASSIDPLAGTDNEQFF. The CDR3 nucleotides read TGTGCCAGTAGTATAGACCCACTAGCGGGTACTGACAATGAGCAGTTCTTC. This sequence joins TRBV19 and TRBJ2-1; 9 nucleotides align to TRBD2. Losses at the gene ends were 0 bases for V and 5 bases for J; bases not matched to a gene: 8. The CDR3 is 17 amino acids. The germline gives CDR1 LNHDA, CDR2 SQIVND (reference sequence). The whole variable domain, remainder taken from reference TRBV19 and TRBJ2-1, is DGGITQSPKYLFRKEGQNVTLSCEQNLNHDAMYWYRQDPGQGLRLIYYSQIVNDFQKGDIAEGYSVSREKKESFPLTVTSAQKNPTAFYLCASSIDPLAGTDNEQFFGPGTRLTVL.